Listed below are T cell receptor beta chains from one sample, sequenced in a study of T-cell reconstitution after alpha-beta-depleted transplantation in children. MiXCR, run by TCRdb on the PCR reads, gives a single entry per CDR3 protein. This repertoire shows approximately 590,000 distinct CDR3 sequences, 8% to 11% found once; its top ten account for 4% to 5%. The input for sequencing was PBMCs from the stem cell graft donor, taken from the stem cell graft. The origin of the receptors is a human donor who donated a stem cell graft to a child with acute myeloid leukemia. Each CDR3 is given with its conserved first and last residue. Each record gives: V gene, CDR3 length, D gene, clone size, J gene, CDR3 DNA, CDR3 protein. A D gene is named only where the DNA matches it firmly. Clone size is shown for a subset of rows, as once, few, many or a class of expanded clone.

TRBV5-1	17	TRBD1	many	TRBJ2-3	TGCGCCAGCAGCTTAGAACCGGGACAGACCCTTCGGGATACGCAGTATTTT	CASSLEPGQTLRDTQYF
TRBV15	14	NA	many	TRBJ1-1	TGTGCCACCAGCAGAGAGGGTGGGATATCTGAAGCTTTCTTT	CATSREGGISEAFF
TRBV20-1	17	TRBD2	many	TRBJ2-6	TGCAGTGCTCCAGAACCCGGGGGGGCTGGTGGGGCCAACGTCCTGACTTTC	CSAPEPGGAGGANVLTF
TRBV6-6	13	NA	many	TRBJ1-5	TGTGCCAGCAGCCACGACACGCATCAGCCCCAGCATTTT	CASSHDTHQPQHF
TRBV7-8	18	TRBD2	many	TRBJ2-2	TGTGCCAGCAGCAAGGGACTAGCGTTCACCGGTGGCACCGGGGAGCTGTTTTTT	CASSKGLAFTGGTGELFF
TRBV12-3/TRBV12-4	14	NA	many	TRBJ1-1	TGTGCCAGCAGTTGGGGGGCGGGAAACACTGAAGCTTTCTTT	CASSWGAGNTEAFF
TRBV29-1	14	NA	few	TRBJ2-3	TGCAGCGTTGTTAGCGTCACTAGCACAGATACGCAGTATTTT	CSVVSVTSTDTQYF
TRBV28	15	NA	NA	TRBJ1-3	TGTGCCAGCAGTTCAGGGGAAGTTGCTGGAAACACCATATATTTT	CASSSGEVAGNTIYF
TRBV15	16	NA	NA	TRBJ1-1	TGTGCCACCAGCGTTCGACCCGGGGTCCTTGGCACTGAAGCTTTCTTT	CATSVRPGVLGTEAFF
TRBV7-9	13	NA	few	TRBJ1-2	TGTGCCAGCAGCGCACGGGACACCGGGGTTTGCACCTTC	CASSARDTGVCTF
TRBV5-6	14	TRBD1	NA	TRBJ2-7	TGTGCCAGCAGCTGGGGACAGGTCTCAGACGAGCAGTACTTC	CASSWGQVSDEQYF
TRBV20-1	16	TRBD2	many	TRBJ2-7	TGCAGTGCTAGCGCCATTCTCAGCGGGAGGTCCCAGGAGCAGTACTTC	CSASAILSGRSQEQYF
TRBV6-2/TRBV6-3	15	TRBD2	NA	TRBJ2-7	TGTGCCAGCAGTTCCCAGCGGGACTCCCCCTACGAGCAGTACTTC	CASSSQRDSPYEQYF
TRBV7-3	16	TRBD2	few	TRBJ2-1	TGTGCCAGCAGCGCCTCTTTAGCGGGAGTCTACAATGAGCAGTTCTTC	CASSASLAGVYNEQFF
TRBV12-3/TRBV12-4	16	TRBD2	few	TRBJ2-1	TGTGCCAGCAGTTTTGGAGCGGGAGGTTCCTACAATGAGCAGTTCTTC	CASSFGAGGSYNEQFF
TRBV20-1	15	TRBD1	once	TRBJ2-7	TGCAGTGCTAGAGCGTGGGCAGGGGGCCGGAACGAGCAGTACTTC	CSARAWAGGRNEQYF
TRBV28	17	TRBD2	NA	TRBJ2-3	TGTGCCAGCAGCTCCACTACTAGCGGCCAAAGCACAGATACGCAGTATTTT	CASSSTTSGQSTDTQYF
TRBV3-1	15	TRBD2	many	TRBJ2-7	TGTGCCAGCAGATCTAGGCTGACTAGCGGCTACGAGCAGTACTTC	CASRSRLTSGYEQYF
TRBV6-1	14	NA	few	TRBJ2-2	TGTGCCAGCAGTAAAGACCTAGGACCCGGGGAGCTGTTTTTT	CASSKDLGPGELFF
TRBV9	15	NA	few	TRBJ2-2	TGTGCCAGCAGCGTAGGCGGGATCAGCACCGGGGAGCTGTTTTTT	CASSVGGISTGELFF
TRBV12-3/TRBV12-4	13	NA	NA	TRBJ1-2	TGTGCCAGCAGTTTACAGGCGACCTATGGCTACACCTTC	CASSLQATYGYTF
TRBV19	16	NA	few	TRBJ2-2	TGTGCCAGTAGTATCCCCAAAGGGGCGAACACCGGGGAGCTGTTTTTT	CASSIPKGANTGELFF
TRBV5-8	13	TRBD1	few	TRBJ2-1	TGTGCCAGCAGCTCGCCCTCGGACAGGCAGCAGTTCTTC	CASSSPSDRQQFF
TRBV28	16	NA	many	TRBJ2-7	TGTGCCAGCAGCGCGGACAACGAACAGGGCCACTACGAGCAGTACTTC	CASSADNEQGHYEQYF
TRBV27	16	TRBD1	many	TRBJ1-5	TGTGCCAGCAGTCCACGAGACAGGGGTAGCAATCAGCCCCAGCATTTT	CASSPRDRGSNQPQHF
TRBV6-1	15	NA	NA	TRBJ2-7	TGTGCCAGCAGTGTCCGACAGGGAGGGTCCTACGAGCAGTACTTC	CASSVRQGGSYEQYF
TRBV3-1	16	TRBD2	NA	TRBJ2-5	TGTGCCAGCAGCCAAAGCGGGAGGGGCCCACTGCAGACCCAGTACTTC	CASSQSGRGPLQTQYF
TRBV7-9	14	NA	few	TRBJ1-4	TGTGCCAGCAGCCCGACGTTAAATAATGAAAAACTGTTTTTT	CASSPTLNNEKLFF
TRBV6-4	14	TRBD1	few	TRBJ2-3	TGTGCCAGCAGCCAGACAGGGACGGGAGATACGCAGTATTTT	CASSQTGTGDTQYF
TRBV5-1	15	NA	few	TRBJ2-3	TGCGCCAGCAGCTACCTTAATACCCCCACAGATACGCAGTATTTT	CASSYLNTPTDTQYF
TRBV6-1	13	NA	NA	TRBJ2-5	TGTGCCAGCAGTACAGGTATTCGGGAGACCCAGTACTTC	CASSTGIRETQYF
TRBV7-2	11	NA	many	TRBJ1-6	TGTGCCAGCAGCTTGGACGGTGCGCTCCACTTT	CASSLDGALHF
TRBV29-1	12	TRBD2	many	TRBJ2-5	TGCAGCGTTGGGAGCGGGGAAGAGACCCAGTACTTC	CSVGSGEETQYF